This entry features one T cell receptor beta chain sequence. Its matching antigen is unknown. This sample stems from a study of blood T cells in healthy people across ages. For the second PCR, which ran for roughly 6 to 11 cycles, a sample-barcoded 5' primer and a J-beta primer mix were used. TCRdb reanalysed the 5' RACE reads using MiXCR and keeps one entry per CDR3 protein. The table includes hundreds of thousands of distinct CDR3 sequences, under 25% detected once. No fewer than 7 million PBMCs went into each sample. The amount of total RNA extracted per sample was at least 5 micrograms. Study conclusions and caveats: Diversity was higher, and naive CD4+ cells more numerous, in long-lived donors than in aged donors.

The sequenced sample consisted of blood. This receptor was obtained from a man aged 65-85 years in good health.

DNA for the CDR3: TGCAGCGTTGGGGGACAGGCTCTTGGGGGAGGGACCCAGTACTTC. Translated: CSVGGQALGGGTQYF. This rearrangement joins TRBV29-1 to TRBJ2-1, with TRBD1 matching 8 bases. The J call is doubtful: the DNA matches TRBJ2-5 better. Germline V gene sequence: CDR1 SQVTM, CDR2 ANQGSEA. The CDR3 length is 15 residues.